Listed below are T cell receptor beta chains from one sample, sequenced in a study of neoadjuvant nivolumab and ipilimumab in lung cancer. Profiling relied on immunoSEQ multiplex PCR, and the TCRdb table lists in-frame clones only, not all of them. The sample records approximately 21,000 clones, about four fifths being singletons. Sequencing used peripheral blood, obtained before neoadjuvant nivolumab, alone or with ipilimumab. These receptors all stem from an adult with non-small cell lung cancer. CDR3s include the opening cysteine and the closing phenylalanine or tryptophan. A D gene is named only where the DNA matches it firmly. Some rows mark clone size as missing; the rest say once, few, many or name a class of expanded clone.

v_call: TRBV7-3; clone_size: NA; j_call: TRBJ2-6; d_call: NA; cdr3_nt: TGTGCCAGCAGCCCCCCCGGGGCCGGGGCCAACGTCCTGACTTTC; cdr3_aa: CASSPPGAGANVLTF
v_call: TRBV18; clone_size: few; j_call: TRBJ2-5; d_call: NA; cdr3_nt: TGTGCCAGCTCACCACCTACGGGACTGGAAGAGACCCAGTACTTC; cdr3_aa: CASSPPTGLEETQYF
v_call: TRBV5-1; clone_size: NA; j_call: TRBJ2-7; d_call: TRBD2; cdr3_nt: TGCGCCAGCAGCTTGGTCGCTAGCGGGGGTTACGAGCAGTACTTC; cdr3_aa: CASSLVASGGYEQYF
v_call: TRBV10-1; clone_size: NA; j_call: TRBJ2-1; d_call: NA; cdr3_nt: TGCGCCAGCAGTGAGGATTTAGATCACAATGAGCAGTTCTTC; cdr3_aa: CASSEDLDHNEQFF
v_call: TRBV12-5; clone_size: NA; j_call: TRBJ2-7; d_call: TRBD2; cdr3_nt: TGTGCTAGTGGCGGCGGACTAGCGGGGACCTACGAGCAGTACTTC; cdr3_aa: CASGGGLAGTYEQYF
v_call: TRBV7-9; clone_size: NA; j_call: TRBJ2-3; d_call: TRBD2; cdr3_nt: TGTGCCAGCAGCTCCGGGACTAGCGGGAGGAGGAATACGCAGTATTTT; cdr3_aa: CASSSGTSGRRNTQYF
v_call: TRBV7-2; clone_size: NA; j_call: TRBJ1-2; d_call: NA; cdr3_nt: TGTGCCAGCAGCTTAGCTTCAGGGGTCGGCTACACCTTC; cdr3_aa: CASSLASGVGYTF
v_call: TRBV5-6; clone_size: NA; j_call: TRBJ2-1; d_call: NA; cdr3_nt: TGTGCCAGCACCGGGGTGGGGGTCAGCTCCTACAATGAGCAGTTCTTC; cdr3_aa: CASTGVGVSSYNEQFF
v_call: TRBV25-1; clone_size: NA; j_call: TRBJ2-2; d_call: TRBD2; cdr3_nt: TGTGCCAGCAGTGATCCTAGCGGGAGAGGGGCGGACACCGGGGAGCTGTTTTTT; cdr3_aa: CASSDPSGRGADTGELFF
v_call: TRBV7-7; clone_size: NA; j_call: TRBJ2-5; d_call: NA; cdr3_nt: TGTGCTAGCAGCTTTGACAGGTACCAAGAGACCCAGTACTTC; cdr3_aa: CASSFDRYQETQYF
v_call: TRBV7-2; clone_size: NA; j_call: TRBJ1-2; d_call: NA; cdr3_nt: TGTGCCAGCAGCCGGGGGGCAGGCAACTATGGCTACACCTTC; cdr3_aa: CASSRGAGNYGYTF
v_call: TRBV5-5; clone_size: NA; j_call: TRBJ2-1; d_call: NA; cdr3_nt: TGTGCCAGCAGCATGATGTCTGGCTCCTACAATGAGCAGTTCTTC; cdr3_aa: CASSMMSGSYNEQFF
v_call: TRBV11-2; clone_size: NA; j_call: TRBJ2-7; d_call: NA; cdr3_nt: TGTGCCAGCAGCCCGTCCCATTTGGGGGACGAGCAGTACTTC; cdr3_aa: CASSPSHLGDEQYF
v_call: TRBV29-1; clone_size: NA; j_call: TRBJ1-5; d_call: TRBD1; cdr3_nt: TGCAGCGTCGAAACAGGGGGCGGTCAGCCCCAGCATTTT; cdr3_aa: CSVETGGGQPQHF
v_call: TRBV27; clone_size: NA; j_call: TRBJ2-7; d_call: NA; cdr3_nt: TGTGCCAGCAGGCTCGGCTACGAGCAGTACTTC; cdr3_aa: CASRLGYEQYF
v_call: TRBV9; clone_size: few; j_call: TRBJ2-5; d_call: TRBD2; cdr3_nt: TGTGCCAGCAGCCCAGATAGCGGGCGGGAGACCCAGTACTTC; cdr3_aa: CASSPDSGRETQYF
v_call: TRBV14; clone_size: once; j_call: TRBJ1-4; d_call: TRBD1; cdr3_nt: TGTGCCAGCAGCCAAGGCTTCTACAGGGGGAATGAAAAACTGTTTTTT; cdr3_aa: CASSQGFYRGNEKLFF
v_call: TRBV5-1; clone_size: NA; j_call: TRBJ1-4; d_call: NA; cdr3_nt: TGCGCCAGCAGCTTGGACCGTGGGGGGAGAGAAAAACTGTTTTTT; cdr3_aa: CASSLDRGGREKLFF
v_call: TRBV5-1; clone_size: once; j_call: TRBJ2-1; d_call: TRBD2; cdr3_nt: TGCGCCAGCAGCTTGGCGGCTAGCGGGAGCGTAGGTGATGAGCAGTTCTTC; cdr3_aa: CASSLAASGSVGDEQFF
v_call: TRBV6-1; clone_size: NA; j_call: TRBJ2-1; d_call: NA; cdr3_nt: TGTGCCAGCAGTGAATTCCTTAGGGCAAATGAGCAGTTCTTC; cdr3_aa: CASSEFLRANEQFF
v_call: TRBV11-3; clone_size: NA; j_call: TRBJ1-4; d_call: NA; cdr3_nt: TGTGCCAGCAGCTCATTCCGGTCGGAGACTGCAACTAATGAAAAACTGTTTTTT; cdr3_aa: CASSSFRSETATNEKLFF
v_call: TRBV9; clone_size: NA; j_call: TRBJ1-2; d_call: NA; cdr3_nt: TGTGCCAGCAGCGTAGCAGGCCGTGACTATGGCTACACCTTC; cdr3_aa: CASSVAGRDYGYTF
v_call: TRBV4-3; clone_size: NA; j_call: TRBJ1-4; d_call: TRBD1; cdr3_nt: TGCGCCAGCAGCCAGTCAAAAGGGGACAGGGGGACTGAAAAACTGTTTTTT; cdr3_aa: CASSQSKGDRGTEKLFF
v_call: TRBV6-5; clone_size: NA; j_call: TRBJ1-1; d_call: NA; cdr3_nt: TGTGCCAGCAGTTACCCGCCCCCCGGAGAGGCTTTCTTT; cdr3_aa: CASSYPPPGEAFF
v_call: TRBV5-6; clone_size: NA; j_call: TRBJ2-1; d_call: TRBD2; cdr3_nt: TGTGCCAGCAGCGCGGGACTAGCAAACTACAATGAGCAGTTCTTC; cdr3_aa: CASSAGLANYNEQFF